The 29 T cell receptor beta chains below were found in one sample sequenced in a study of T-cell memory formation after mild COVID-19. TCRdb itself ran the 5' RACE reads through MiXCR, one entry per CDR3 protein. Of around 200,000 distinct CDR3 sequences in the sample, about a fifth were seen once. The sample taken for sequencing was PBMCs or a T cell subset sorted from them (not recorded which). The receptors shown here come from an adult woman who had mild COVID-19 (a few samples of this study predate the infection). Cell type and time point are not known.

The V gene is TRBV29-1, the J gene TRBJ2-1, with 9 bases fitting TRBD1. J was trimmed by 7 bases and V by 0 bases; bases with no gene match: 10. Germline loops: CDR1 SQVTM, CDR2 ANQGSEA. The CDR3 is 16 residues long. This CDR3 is CSVEEEQGAGRNEQFF. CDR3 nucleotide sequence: TGCAGCGTTGAAGAGGAACAGGGGGCAGGTAGGAATGAGCAGTTCTTC.

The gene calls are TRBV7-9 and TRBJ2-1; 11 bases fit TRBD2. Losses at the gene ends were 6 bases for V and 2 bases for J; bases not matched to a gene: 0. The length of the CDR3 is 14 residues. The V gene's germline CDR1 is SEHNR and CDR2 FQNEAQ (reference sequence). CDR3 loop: CASRTSGTYNEQFF. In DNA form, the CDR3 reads TGTGCCAGCAGGACTAGCGGGACCTACAATGAGCAGTTCTTC.

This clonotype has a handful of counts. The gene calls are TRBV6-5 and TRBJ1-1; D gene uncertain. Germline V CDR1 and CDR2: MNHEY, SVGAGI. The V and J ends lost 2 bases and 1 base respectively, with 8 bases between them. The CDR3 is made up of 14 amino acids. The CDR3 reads CASSYSQRNTEAFF. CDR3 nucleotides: TGTGCCAGCAGTTACAGCCAGAGGAACACTGAAGCTTTCTTT.

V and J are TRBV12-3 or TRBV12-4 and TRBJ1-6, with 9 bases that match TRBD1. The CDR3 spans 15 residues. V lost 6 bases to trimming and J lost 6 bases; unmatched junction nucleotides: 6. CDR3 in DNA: TGTGCCAGCAGCCGCCCGGGACAGGGTAATTCACCCCTCCACTTT. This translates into CASSRPGQGNSPLHF.

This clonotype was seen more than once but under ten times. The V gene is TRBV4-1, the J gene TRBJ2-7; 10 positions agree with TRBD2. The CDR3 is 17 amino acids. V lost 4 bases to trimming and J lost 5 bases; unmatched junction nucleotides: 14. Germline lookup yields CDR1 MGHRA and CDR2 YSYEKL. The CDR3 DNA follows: TGCGCCAGCAGCCGGCAGTACGGAAGCGGGGGGGCTAACGAGCAGTACTTC. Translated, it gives CASSRQYGSGGANEQYF.

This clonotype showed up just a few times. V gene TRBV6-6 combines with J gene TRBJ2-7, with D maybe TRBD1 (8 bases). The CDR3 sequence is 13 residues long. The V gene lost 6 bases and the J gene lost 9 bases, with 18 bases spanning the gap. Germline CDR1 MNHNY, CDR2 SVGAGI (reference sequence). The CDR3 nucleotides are TGTGCCAGCAGCCTACAGGGGGAGGGGCTGCAGTACTTC. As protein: CASSLQGEGLQYF.

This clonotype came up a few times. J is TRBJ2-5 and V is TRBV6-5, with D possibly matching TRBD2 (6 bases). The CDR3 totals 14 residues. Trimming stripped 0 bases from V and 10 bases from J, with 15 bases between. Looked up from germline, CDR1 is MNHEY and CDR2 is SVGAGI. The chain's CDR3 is CASSYSPGEEGQYF. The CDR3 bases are TGTGCCAGCAGTTACTCACCGGGAGAGGAAGGCCAGTACTTC.

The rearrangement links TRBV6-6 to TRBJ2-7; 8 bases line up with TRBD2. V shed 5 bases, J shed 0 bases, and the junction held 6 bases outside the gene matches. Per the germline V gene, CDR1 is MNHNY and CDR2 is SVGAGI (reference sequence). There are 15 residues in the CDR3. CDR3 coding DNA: TGTGCCAGCAGTCACGGACTAGCCGTCTCCTACGAGCAGTACTTC. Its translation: CASSHGLAVSYEQYF.

CDR3 sequence (DNA): TGCAGCGTTCTTCACAGTTTGACCGGGGAGCTGTTTTTT. The encoded protein is CSVLHSLTGELFF. The chain couples TRBV29-1 to TRBJ2-2; no clear D gene. Germline-derived CDR1 and CDR2 are SQVTM and ANQGSEA. The CDR3 totals 13 residues. Trimming pared 5 bases from V and 5 bases from J, leaving 12 bases between.

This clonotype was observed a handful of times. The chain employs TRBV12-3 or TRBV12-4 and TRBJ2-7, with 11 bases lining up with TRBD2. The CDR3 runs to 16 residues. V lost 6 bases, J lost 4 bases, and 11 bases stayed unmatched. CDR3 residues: CASSGPTGTSGYEQYF. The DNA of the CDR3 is TGTGCCAGCAGCGGACCCACCGGGACTAGCGGTTACGAGCAGTACTTC.

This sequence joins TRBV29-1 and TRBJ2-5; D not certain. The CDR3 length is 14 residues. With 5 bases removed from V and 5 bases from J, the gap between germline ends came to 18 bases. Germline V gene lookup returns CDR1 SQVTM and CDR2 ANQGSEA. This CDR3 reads CSVPTAQPGETQYF. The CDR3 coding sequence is TGCAGCGTTCCGACGGCCCAGCCTGGGGAGACCCAGTACTTC.

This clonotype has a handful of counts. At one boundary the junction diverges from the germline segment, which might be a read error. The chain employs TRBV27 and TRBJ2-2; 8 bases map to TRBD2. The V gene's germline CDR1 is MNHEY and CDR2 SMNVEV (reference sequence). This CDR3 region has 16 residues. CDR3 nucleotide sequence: TGTGCCAGCAGTTCATTAGCGGGGTTGAACACCTGGGAGCTGTTTTTT. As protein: CASSSLAGLNTWELFF.

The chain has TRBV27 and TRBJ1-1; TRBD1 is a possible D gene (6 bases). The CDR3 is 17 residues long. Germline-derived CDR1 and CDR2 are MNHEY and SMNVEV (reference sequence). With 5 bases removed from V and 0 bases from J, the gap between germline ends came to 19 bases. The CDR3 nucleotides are TGTGCCAGCAGTCCTCCTCATCCAGGGGCCATGAACACTGAAGCTTTCTTT. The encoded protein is CASSPPHPGAMNTEAFF.

CDR3 coding DNA: TGTGCCAGCAGCCTTTACCCGGGACTAGCGGGGGGTATCTCCTACGAGCAGTACTTC. Its protein product is CASSLYPGLAGGISYEQYF. The chain carries TRBV7-6 and TRBJ2-7; 15 nucleotides align to TRBD2. The CDR3 runs to 19 residues. V trimming: 5 bases; J trimming: 0 bases; junction bases outside the gene matches: 11. Per the germline V gene, CDR1 is SGHVS and CDR2 is FNYEAQ.

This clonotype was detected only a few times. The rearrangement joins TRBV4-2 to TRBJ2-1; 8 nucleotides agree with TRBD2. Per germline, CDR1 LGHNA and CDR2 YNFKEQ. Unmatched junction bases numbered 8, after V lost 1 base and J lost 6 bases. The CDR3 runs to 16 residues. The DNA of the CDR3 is TGTGCCAGCAGCCAAGCGGGACTAGGTGGGGTCAATGAGCAGTTCTTC. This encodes CASSQAGLGGVNEQFF.

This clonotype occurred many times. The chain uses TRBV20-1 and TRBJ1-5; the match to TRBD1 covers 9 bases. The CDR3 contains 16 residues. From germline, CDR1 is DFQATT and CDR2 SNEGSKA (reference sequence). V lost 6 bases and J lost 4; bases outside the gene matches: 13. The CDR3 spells CSALYAGDRENQPQHF. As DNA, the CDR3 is TGCAGTGCCCTCTACGCTGGGGACAGGGAAAATCAGCCCCAGCATTTT.

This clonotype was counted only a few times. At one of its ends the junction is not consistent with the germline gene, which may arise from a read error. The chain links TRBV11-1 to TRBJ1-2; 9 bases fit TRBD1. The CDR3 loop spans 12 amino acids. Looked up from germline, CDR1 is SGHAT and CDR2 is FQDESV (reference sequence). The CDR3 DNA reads TGTGCCAGCAGCGTCCCGGGACAGGGTGCCGCCTTC. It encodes CASSVPGQGAAF.

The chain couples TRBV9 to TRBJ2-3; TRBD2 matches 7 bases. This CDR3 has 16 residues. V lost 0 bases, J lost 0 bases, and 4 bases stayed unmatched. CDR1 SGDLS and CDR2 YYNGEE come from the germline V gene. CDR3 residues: CASSVGLAESTDTQYF. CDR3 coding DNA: TGTGCCAGCAGCGTAGGGCTAGCGGAAAGCACAGATACGCAGTATTTT.

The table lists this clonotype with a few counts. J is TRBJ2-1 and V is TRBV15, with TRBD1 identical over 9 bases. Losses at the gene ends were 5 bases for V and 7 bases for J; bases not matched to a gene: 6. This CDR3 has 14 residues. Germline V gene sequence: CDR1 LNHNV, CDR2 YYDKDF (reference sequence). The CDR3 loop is CATSPGTGWNEQFF. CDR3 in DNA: TGTGCCACCAGCCCCGGGACAGGGTGGAATGAGCAGTTCTTC.

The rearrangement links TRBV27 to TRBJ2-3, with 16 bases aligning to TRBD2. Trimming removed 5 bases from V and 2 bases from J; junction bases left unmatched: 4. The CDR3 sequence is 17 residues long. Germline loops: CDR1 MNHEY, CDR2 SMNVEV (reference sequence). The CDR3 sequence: CASSGTSGGALTDTQYF. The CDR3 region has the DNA TGTGCCAGCAGTGGGACTAGCGGGGGGGCGCTCACAGATACGCAGTATTTT.

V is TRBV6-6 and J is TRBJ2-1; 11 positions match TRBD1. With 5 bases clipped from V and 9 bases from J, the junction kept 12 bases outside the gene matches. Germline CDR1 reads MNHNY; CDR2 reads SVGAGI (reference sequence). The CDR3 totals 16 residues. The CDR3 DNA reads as TGTGCCAGCAGTCATCCCGGACAGGGGGCTACTTTTGAGCAGTTCTTC. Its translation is CASSHPGQGATFEQFF.

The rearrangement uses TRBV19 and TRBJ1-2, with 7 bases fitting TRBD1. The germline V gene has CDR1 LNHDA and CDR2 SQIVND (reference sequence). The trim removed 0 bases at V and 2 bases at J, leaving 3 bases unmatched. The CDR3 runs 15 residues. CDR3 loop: CASSIDWDSNYGYTF. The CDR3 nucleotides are TGTGCCAGTAGTATAGACTGGGACAGCAACTATGGCTACACCTTC.

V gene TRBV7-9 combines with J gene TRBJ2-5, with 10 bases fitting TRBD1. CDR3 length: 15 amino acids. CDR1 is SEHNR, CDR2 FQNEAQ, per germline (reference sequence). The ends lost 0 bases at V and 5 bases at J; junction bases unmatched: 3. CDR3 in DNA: TGTGCCAGCAGCTTAGCGGGACAGGGGATGGAGACCCAGTACTTC. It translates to CASSLAGQGMETQYF.

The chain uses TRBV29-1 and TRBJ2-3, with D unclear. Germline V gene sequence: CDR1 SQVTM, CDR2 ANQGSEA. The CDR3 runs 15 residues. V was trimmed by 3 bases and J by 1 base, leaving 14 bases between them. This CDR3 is CSVEDPDGGTDTQYF. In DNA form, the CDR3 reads TGCAGCGTTGAGGACCCGGACGGCGGCACAGATACGCAGTATTTT.

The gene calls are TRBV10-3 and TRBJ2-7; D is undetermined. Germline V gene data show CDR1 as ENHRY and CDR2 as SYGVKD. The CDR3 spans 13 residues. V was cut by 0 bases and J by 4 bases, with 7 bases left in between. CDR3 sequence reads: CAISESPGYEQYF. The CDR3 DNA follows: TGTGCCATCAGTGAGTCGCCCGGGTACGAGCAGTACTTC.

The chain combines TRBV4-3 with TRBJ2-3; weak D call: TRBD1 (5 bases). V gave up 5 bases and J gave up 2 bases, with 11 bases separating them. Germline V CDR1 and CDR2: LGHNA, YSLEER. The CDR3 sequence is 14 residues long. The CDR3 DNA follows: TGCGCCAGCAGCTGGGGCGACGCCACAGATACGCAGTATTTT. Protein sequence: CASSWGDATDTQYF.

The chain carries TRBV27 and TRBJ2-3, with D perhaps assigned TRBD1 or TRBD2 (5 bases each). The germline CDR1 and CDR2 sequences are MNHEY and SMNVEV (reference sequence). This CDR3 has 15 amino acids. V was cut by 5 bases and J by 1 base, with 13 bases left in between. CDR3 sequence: CASSRLVGGTDTQYF. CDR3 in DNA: TGTGCCAGCAGTCGTCTGGTGGGGGGCACAGATACGCAGTATTTT.

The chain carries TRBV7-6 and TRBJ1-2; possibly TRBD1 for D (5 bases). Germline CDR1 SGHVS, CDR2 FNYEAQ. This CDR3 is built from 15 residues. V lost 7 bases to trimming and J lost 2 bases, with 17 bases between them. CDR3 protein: CASTPTAFSNYGYTF. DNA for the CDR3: TGTGCCAGCACCCCGACAGCCTTTTCAAACTATGGCTACACCTTC.

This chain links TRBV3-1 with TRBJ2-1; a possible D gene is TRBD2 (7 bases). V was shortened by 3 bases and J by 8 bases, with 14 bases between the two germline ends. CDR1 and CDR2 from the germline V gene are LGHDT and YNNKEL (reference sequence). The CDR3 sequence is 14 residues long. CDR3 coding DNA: TGTGCCAGCAGCCACCGAGGGGGGGCCTATGAGCAGTTCTTC. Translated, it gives CASSHRGGAYEQFF.